These 21 T cell receptor beta chains originate from one sample sequenced in a study of identical twins. TCRdb processed the 5' RACE reads anew with MiXCR; each CDR3 protein has one entry. The sample records some 200,000 distinct CDR3 sequences, around 8.1% being singletons. A further study also used this sample, focusing on yellow fever vaccine responses in identical twins.

The sample taken for sequencing was memory (CD45RO+) T cells sorted from blood. These receptors were taken from a woman in her late teens or twenties in good health.

This clonotype was detected ten times or more. This chain uses TRBV5-1 with TRBJ2-1; 7 nucleotides agree with TRBD2. The V segment lost 0 bases and the J segment 8 bases; nucleotides outside the gene matches: 5. The CDR3 has 14 amino acids. CDR1 and CDR2 (germline): SGHRS, YFSETQ. Here the CDR3 reads CASSLAGGRDEQFF. The CDR3, as DNA: TGCGCCAGCAGCTTGGCCGGGGGGAGGGATGAGCAGTTCTTC.

The V and J genes are TRBV12-3 or TRBV12-4 and TRBJ2-7; perhaps TRBD1 as D (6 bases). This CDR3 comprises 12 residues. Trimming shortened V by 4 bases and J by 12 bases, and 16 bases separated the two germline ends. The DNA for the CDR3 is TGTGCCAGCAGTTATACCGGGACATCTCCGTACTTC. This sequence encodes CASSYTGTSPYF.

This clonotype was seen many times. The chain carries TRBV6-1 and TRBJ1-2, with D maybe TRBD1 (6 bases). CDR1 is MNHNS, CDR2 SASEGT, per germline. The CDR3 is 14 amino acids. Trimming stripped 6 bases from V and 8 bases from J, with 19 bases between. CDR3 bases: TGTGCCAGCAGCTCCGGATTCAGGGGACGGGGCTACACCTTC. Its protein is CASSSGFRGRGYTF.

The gene calls are TRBV29-1 and TRBJ2-6; 7 bases match TRBD1. V shed 6 bases and J 4 bases; nucleotides not matched to a gene: 6. Germline V gene sequence: CDR1 SQVTM, CDR2 ANQGSEA. The CDR3 contains 14 residues. Here the CDR3 reads CSVGTGAGANVLTF. CDR3 in DNA: TGCAGCGTCGGTACAGGGGCCGGGGCCAACGTCCTGACTTTC.

This clonotype has a handful of counts. The rearrangement uses TRBV4-2 and TRBJ2-7; D is undetermined. Trimming took off 0 bases at V and 1 base at J, with 7 bases between the two ends. The CDR3 loop spans 14 amino acids. Germline CDR1 reads LGHNA; CDR2 reads YNFKEQ. The CDR3 here is CASSQDTASYEQYF. DNA of the CDR3: TGTGCCAGCAGCCAAGATACAGCGTCCTACGAGCAGTACTTC.

J is TRBJ1-6 and V is TRBV7-3, with D maybe TRBD1 (6 bases). The CDR3 totals 14 residues. The germline gives CDR1 SGHTA, CDR2 FQGTGA. Between the trimmed V and J ends, which lost 3 bases and 7 bases, there was a span of 10 bases. CDR3 residues: CASSLSGANSPLHF. The CDR3 bases are TGTGCCAGCAGCTTGTCAGGGGCGAATTCACCCCTCCACTTT.

This clonotype was detected a few times. J is TRBJ2-4 and V is TRBV5-6; no clear D gene. CDR3 length: 15 residues. Trimming left V 4 bases short and J 0 bases short, with 11 bases between. Germline V gives CDR1 SGHDT, CDR2 YYEEEE. DNA for the CDR3: TGTGCCAGCAGCACCCCCGGCATAGCCAAAAACATTCAGTACTTC. Protein product: CASSTPGIAKNIQYF.

In its sample, this clonotype was seen a few times. The rearrangement links TRBV6-2 or TRBV6-3 to TRBJ1-1, with D perhaps matching TRBD1 (6 bases). Trimming took off 2 bases at V and 4 bases at J, with 11 bases between the two ends. The germline CDR1 and CDR2 sequences are MNHEY and SVGEGT. The CDR3 runs to 14 residues. This chain's CDR3 is CASSYGGAGTEAFF. For the CDR3, the DNA is TGTGCCAGCAGTTACGGGGGGGCTGGCACTGAAGCTTTCTTT.

CDR3 sequence reads: CASSPSSGGRYEQYF. The CDR3 DNA reads as TGTGCCAGCAGCCCATCTAGCGGGGGGCGCTACGAGCAGTACTTC. The V and J genes are TRBV7-2 and TRBJ2-7, with 11 nucleotides matching TRBD2. CDR1 and CDR2 from the germline V gene are SGHTA and FQGNSA. There are 15 residues in the CDR3. The ends lost 5 bases at V and 3 bases at J; junction bases unmatched: 6. Filled out from reference TRBV7-2 and TRBJ2-7, the complete variable domain reads GAGVSQSPSNKVTEKGKDVELRCDPISGHTALYWYRQSLGQGLEFLIYFQGNSAPDKSGLPSDRFSAERTGGSVSTLTIQRTQQEDSAVYLCASSPSSGGRYEQYFGPGTRLTVT.

This clonotype showed up just a few times. The gene calls are TRBV7-9 and TRBJ2-1; D remains ambiguous. V lost 3 bases, J lost 6 bases, and 9 bases lay in between. The CDR3 extends over 13 amino acids. Germline V gene sequence: CDR1 SEHNR, CDR2 FQNEAQ (reference sequence). As DNA, the CDR3 is TGTGCCAGCAGCTTCTCATTTGGCAATGAGCAGTTCTTC. Translation: CASSFSFGNEQFF.

Concerning this clonotype itself: At one of its ends the junction is not consistent with the germline gene, which may arise from a read error. This chain uses TRBV12-3 or TRBV12-4 with TRBJ1-6; D is undetermined. The CDR3 has 16 residues. The DNA for the CDR3 is TGTGCCAGCAGTATAGCGGGATCCTCAGAGAGTTCACCCCTCCACTTT. It translates to CASSIAGSSESSPLHF.

This clonotype showed up many times. The rearrangement joins TRBV27 to TRBJ2-7; perhaps TRBD1 as D (5 bases). CDR1 is MNHEY and CDR2 is SMNVEV in the germline V gene (reference sequence). The CDR3 loop spans 15 amino acids. V lost 5 bases and J lost 2, with 16 bases in between. The CDR3 loop reads CASSPSLTATYEQYF. The CDR3 coding sequence is TGTGCCAGCAGTCCAAGCTTGACAGCCACCTACGAGCAGTACTTC.

The chain combines TRBV5-5 with TRBJ1-6; TRBD1 matches 7 bases. The junction had 3 bases not matched to a gene; V was cut back by 1 base and J by 5 bases. The CDR3 is 15 residues long. Germline CDR1 reads SGHKS; CDR2 reads YYEKEE (reference sequence). The CDR3 sequence: CASSLQGGNNSPLHF. Written as DNA, the CDR3 is TGTGCCAGCAGCTTGCAGGGGGGGAATAATTCACCCCTCCACTTT.

This clonotype was observed a few times. The J gene is TRBJ1-2, the V gene TRBV12-3 or TRBV12-4; tentative D call: TRBD1 (5 bases). The CDR3 has 14 amino acids. V was trimmed by 0 bases and J by 5 bases, leaving 10 bases between them. The CDR3 nucleotides read TGTGCCAGCAGTTTAGCTGTAAGGGGATATGGCTACACCTTC. This codes for CASSLAVRGYGYTF.

This chain uses TRBV20-1 with TRBJ1-1; no firm D call. This CDR3 spans 13 amino acids. Trimming pared 6 bases from V and 1 base from J, leaving 12 bases between. Germline V CDR1 and CDR2: DFQATT, SNEGSKA (reference sequence). CDR3 DNA: TGCAGTGCCCCACGTCGGCCGAACACTGAAGCTTTCTTT. Residues: CSAPRRPNTEAFF.

Ten or more counts support this clonotype. This chain uses TRBV6-2 or TRBV6-3 with TRBJ2-2; 7 bases agree with TRBD2. Trimming removed 4 bases from V and 6 bases from J; junction bases left unmatched: 2. Per germline, CDR1 MNHEY and CDR2 SVGEGT. The CDR3 sequence is 13 residues long. CDR3 in DNA: TGTGCCAGCAGTTTGACTAGCCCCGGGGAGCTGTTTTTT. This encodes CASSLTSPGELFF.

The V and J genes are TRBV2 and TRBJ1-6; D remains unclear. This CDR3 is built from 15 residues. Trimming removed 6 bases at V and 6 bases at J, with 15 bases between. Germline CDR1 and CDR2: SNHLY and FYNNEI. The DNA for the CDR3 is TGTGCCAGCAGGCCCGACCGGGATACTAATTCACCCCTCCACTTT. Amino acid sequence: CASRPDRDTNSPLHF.

This clonotype was counted many times. J is TRBJ1-2 and V is TRBV20-1, with a tentative D call TRBD1 (6 bases). CDR1 DFQATT and CDR2 SNEGSKA come from the germline V gene (reference sequence). This CDR3 has 12 amino acids. CDR3 protein: CCRRDKEHGYTF. As DNA, the CDR3 is TGCTGCCGACGGGACAAAGAACATGGCTACACCTTC.

This clonotype was detected a few times. The rearrangement links TRBV7-9 to TRBJ2-7, with 10 bases lining up with TRBD2. Losses at the gene ends were 6 bases for V and 0 bases for J; bases not matched to a gene: 5. Germline V gene lookup returns CDR1 SEHNR and CDR2 FQNEAQ (reference sequence). The CDR3 is 15 amino acids. The CDR3 DNA reads TGTGCCAGCAGTCCTAGCGGGGGCCCCTCCTACGAGCAGTACTTC. Amino acid sequence: CASSPSGGPSYEQYF.

There are a few counts of this clonotype. The chain recombines TRBV20-1 with TRBJ2-5; D is unresolved. The V end lost 6 bases, the J end lost 0 bases, and 5 bases lay between the germline ends. The CDR3 loop spans 11 amino acids. Per the germline V gene, CDR1 is DFQATT and CDR2 is SNEGSKA (reference sequence). CDR3 loop: CSAQDQETQYF. The CDR3 nucleotides are TGCAGTGCCCAGGACCAAGAGACCCAGTACTTC.

This clonotype was recorded many times. This chain connects TRBV25-1 to TRBJ1-4; TRBD1 is a possible D gene (5 bases). CDR3 size: 16 residues. V lost 3 bases and J lost 4, with 15 bases in between. CDR1 MGHDK and CDR2 SYGVNS come from the germline V gene. The CDR3 is CASSEPLAGRNEKLFF. The CDR3 DNA follows: TGTGCCAGCAGTGAGCCTCTCGCAGGGCGTAATGAAAAACTGTTTTTT.